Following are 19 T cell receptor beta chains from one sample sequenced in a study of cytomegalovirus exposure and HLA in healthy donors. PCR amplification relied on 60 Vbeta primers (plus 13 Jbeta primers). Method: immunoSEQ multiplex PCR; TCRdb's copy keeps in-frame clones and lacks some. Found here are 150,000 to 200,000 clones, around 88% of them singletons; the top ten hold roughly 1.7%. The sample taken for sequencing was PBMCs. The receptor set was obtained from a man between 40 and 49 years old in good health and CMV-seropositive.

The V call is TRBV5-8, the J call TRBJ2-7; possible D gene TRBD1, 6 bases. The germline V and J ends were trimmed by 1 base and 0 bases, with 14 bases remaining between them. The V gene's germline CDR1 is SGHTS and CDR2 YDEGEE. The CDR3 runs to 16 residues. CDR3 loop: CASSLYGRGFSYEQYF. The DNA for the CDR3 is TGTGCCAGCAGCTTGTACGGCAGGGGATTCTCCTACGAGCAGTACTTC.

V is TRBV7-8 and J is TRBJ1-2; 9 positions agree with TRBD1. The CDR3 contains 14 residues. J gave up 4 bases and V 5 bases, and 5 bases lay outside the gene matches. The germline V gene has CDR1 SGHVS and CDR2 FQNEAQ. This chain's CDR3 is CASSLQGAVYGYTF. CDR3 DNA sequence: TGTGCCAGCAGCCTACAGGGGGCGGTCTATGGCTACACCTTC.

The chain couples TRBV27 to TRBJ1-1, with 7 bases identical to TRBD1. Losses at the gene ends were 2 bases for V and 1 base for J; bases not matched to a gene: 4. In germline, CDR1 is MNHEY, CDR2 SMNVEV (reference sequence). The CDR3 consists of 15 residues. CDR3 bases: TGTGCCAGCAGTTTAATAGGGGGCGGGAACACTGAAGCTTTCTTT. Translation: CASSLIGGGNTEAFF.

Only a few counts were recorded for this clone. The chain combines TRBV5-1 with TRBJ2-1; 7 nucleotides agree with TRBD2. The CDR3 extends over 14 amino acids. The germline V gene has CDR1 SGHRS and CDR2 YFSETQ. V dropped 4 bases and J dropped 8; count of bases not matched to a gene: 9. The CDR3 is CASSGTTTTHEQFF. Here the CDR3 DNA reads TGCGCCAGCAGCGGGACTACCACCACCCATGAGCAGTTCTTC.

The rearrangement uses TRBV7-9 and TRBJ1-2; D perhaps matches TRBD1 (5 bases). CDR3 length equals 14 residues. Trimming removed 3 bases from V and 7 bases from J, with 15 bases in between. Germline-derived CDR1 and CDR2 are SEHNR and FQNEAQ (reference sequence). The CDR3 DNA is TGTGCCAGCAGCTTTGGCGGGGGAGATTCTGGCTACACCTTC. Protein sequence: CASSFGGGDSGYTF.

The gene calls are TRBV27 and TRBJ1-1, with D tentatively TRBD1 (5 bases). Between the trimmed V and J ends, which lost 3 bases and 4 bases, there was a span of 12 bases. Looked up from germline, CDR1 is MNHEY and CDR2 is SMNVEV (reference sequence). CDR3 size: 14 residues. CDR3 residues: CASSFPGGGTEAFF. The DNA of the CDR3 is TGTGCCAGCAGTTTCCCGGGGGGAGGCACTGAAGCTTTCTTT.

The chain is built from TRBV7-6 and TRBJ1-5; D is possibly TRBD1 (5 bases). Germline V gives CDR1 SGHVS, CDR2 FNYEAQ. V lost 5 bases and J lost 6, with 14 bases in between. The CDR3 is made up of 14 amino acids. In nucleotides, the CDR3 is TGTGCCAGCAGCCAGGGACTCCCGGGTCAGCCCCAGCATTTT. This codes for CASSQGLPGQPQHF.

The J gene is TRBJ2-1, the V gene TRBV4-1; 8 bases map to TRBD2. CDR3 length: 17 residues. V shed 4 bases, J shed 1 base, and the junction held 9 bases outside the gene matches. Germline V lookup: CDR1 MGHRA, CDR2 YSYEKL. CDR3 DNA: TGCGCCAGCAGCCCACTTGGCGGGGGGTTATCCTACAATGAGCAGTTCTTC. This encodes CASSPLGGGLSYNEQFF.

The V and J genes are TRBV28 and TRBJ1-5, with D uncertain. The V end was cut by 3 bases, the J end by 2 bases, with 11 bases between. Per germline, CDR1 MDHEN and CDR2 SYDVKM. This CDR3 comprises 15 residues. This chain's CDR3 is CASSLYLGGNQPQHF. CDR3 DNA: TGTGCCAGCAGTTTGTATTTAGGAGGCAATCAGCCCCAGCATTTT. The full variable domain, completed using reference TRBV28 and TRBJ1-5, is DVKVTQSSRYLVKRTGEKVFLECVQDMDHENMFWYRQDPGLGLRLIYFSYDVKMKEKGDIPEGYSVSREKKERFSLILESASTNQTSMYLCASSLYLGGNQPQHFGDGTRLSIL.

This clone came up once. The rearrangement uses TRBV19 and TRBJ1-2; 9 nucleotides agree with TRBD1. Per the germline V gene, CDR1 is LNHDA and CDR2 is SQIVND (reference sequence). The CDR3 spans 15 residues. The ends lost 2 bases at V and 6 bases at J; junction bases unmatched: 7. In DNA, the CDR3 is TGTGCCAGTAGTATACAGGGACAGGGTGGGGATGGCTACACCTTC. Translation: CASSIQGQGGDGYTF.

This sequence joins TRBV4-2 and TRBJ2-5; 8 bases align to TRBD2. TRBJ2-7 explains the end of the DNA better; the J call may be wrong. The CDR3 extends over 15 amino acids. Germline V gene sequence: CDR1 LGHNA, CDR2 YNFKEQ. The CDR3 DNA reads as TGTGCCAGCAGCCAAGTCCCGGGAGGGTCCTACGAGCAGTACTTC. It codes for CASSQVPGGSYEQYF.

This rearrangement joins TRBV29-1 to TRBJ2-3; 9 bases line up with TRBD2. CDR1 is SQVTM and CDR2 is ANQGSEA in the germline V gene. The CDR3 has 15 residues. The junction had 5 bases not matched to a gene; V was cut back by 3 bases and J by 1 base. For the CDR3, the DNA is TGCAGCGTTGATACCTTAGCGGGGGGCACAGATACGCAGTATTTT. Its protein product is CSVDTLAGGTDTQYF.

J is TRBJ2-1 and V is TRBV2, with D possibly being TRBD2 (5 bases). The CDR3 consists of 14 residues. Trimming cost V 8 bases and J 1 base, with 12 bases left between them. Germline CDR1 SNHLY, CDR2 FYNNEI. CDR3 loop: CASGTADSYNEQFF. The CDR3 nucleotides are TGTGCCAGCGGTACAGCGGATTCCTACAATGAGCAGTTCTTC.

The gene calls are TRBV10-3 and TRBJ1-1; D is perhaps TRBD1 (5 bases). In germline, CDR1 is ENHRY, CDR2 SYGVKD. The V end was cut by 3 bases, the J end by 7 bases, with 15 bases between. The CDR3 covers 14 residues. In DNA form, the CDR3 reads TGTGCCATCAGTGACGTAGGCAGGGATAATGAAGCTTTCTTT. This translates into CAISDVGRDNEAFF.

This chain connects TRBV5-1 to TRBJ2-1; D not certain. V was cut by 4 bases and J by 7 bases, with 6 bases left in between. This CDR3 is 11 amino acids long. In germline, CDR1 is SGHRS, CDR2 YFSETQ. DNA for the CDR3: TGCGCCAGCAGCGAGACTAATGAGCAGTTCTTC. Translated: CASSETNEQFF.

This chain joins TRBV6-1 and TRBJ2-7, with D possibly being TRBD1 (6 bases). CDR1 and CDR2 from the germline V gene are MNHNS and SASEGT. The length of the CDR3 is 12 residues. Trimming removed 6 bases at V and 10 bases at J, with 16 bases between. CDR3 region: CASRDAQGRQYF. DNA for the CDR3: TGTGCCAGCAGGGACGCACAGGGCCGTCAGTACTTC.

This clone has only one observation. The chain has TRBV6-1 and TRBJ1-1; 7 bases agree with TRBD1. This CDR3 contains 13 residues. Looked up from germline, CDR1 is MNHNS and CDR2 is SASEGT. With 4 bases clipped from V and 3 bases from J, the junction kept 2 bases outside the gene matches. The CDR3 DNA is TGTGCCAGCAGTGCAACAGGGGACACTGAAGCTTTCTTT. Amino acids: CASSATGDTEAFF.

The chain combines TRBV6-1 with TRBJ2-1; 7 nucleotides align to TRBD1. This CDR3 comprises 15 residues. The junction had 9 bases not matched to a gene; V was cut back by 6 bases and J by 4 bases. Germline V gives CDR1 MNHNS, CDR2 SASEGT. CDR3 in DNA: TGTGCCAGCAGAGGATCGGACAGGACTTACAATGAGCAGTTCTTC. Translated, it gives CASRGSDRTYNEQFF.

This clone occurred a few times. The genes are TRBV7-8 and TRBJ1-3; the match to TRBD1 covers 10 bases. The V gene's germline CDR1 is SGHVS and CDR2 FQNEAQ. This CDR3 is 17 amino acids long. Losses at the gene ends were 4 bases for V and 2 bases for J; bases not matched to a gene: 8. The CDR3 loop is CASSSGTGVIAGNTIYF. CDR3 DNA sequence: TGTGCCAGCAGCTCCGGGACAGGGGTGATCGCTGGAAACACCATATATTTT.